A single sample is the source of the 30 T cell receptor beta chains below, sequenced in a study of blood T cell repertoires in COVID-19. Clones were sequenced by immunoSEQ multiplex PCR, and TCRdb holds only the in-frame ones, with some missing. This table holds about 200,000 clones, 80% to 90% found once. Sequences were obtained from peripheral blood. The receptors come from a woman aged 45-65 years with acute or convalescent COVID-19.

This clone was seen only once. The rearrangement links TRBV25-1 to TRBJ2-2; D gene unclear. The germline V gene has CDR1 MGHDK and CDR2 SYGVNS. This CDR3 is 14 amino acids long. The germline V and J ends were trimmed by 6 bases and 6 bases, with 14 bases remaining between them. Here the CDR3 reads CASSSTTTPGELFF. CDR3 nucleotides: TGTGCCAGCAGCTCGACCACTACCCCCGGGGAGCTGTTTTTT.

The chain combines TRBV9 with TRBJ2-3; 7 nucleotides agree with TRBD2. This CDR3 has 16 residues. Germline V gene data show CDR1 as SGDLS and CDR2 as YYNGEE. The V segment lost 1 base and the J segment 6 bases; nucleotides outside the gene matches: 11. CDR3 sequence reads: CASSVSRREGRDTQYF. DNA for the CDR3: TGTGCCAGCAGCGTATCGAGGAGGGAGGGGCGGGATACGCAGTATTTT.

This clone was observed once. The chain uses TRBV19 and TRBJ2-1; 11 bases are a match to TRBD2. V shed 10 bases and J 6 bases; nucleotides not matched to a gene: 8. The germline CDR1 and CDR2 sequences are LNHDA and SQIVND (reference sequence). The CDR3 covers 14 residues. The CDR3 here is CATTLAGGPNEQFF. The CDR3 DNA follows: TGTGCCACAACCCTAGCGGGGGGACCCAATGAGCAGTTCTTC.

Only one count was recorded for this clone. This sequence joins TRBV28 and TRBJ1-6, with D unclear. Germline V gene lookup returns CDR1 MDHEN and CDR2 SYDVKM. Trimming removed 6 bases at V and 3 bases at J, with 12 bases between. This CDR3 contains 15 residues. The CDR3 protein is CASRFNGIYNSPLHF. As DNA, the CDR3 is TGTGCCAGCAGGTTTAACGGGATCTATAATTCACCCCTCCACTTT. The full variable domain, with the rest looked up from reference TRBV28 and TRBJ1-6, is DVKVTQSSRYLVKRTGEKVFLECVQDMDHENMFWYRQDPGLGLRLIYFSYDVKMKEKGDIPEGYSVSREKKERFSLILESASTNQTSMYLCASRFNGIYNSPLHFGNGTRLTVT.

The chain couples TRBV11-2 to TRBJ1-6; D unresolved. V lost 1 base and J 5 bases, leaving 6 bases between the germline ends. The CDR3 consists of 14 residues. The germline gives CDR1 SGHAT, CDR2 FQNNGV. CDR3: CASSLVQNNSPLHF. The CDR3 DNA sequence: TGTGCCAGCAGCTTAGTCCAGAATAATTCACCCCTCCACTTT.

The rearrangement links TRBV7-2 to TRBJ1-2; perhaps TRBD1 as D (6 bases). Germline lookup yields CDR1 SGHTA and CDR2 FQGNSA. This CDR3 has 13 residues. V lost 8 bases and J 5 bases, leaving 15 bases between the germline ends. The DNA of the CDR3 is TGTGCCAGCGGTTCCGTAGGGGGTTATGGCTACACCTTC. It specifies CASGSVGGYGYTF.

The chain couples TRBV7-6 to TRBJ2-7; 7 bases line up with TRBD1. V lost 5 bases and J lost 3; bases outside the gene matches: 7. This CDR3 has 14 residues. In germline, CDR1 is SGHVS, CDR2 FNYEAQ. The DNA for the CDR3 is TGTGCCAGCAGCCTTCAATACAGGGGCTACGAGCAGTACTTC. This encodes CASSLQYRGYEQYF.

This chain links TRBV19 with TRBJ2-3; 9 bases agree with TRBD1. Germline CDR1 is LNHDA and CDR2 is SQIVND (reference sequence). The CDR3 extends over 15 amino acids. V lost 3 bases and J lost 3; bases outside the gene matches: 4. The CDR3 DNA follows: TGTGCCAGTAGTATCAACAGGGGGCAGACAGATACGCAGTATTTT. Its translation: CASSINRGQTDTQYF.

The chain uses TRBV5-4 and TRBJ2-2, with D possibly matching TRBD1 (5 bases). CDR3 length: 14 residues. The V gene lost 2 bases and the J gene lost 1 base, with 6 bases spanning the gap. Germline-derived CDR1 and CDR2 are SGHNT and YYREEE (reference sequence). The CDR3 loop is CASSFQGNTGELFF. DNA of the CDR3: TGTGCCAGCAGCTTCCAGGGGAACACCGGGGAGCTGTTTTTT.

This chain connects TRBV7-2 to TRBJ2-7, with TRBD2 matching 7 bases. From germline, CDR1 is SGHTA and CDR2 FQGNSA. J gave up 1 base and V 2 bases, and 5 bases lay outside the gene matches. The CDR3 totals 15 residues. DNA of the CDR3: TGTGCCAGCAGCTTAATAGCGGGTACTTCCTACGAGCAGTACTTC. Its translation: CASSLIAGTSYEQYF.

The CDR3, as DNA: TGTGCCAGCAGCGTAGTTGGGCCTCCCGGTTCACCCCTCCACTTT. It yields the protein CASSVVGPPGSPLHF. The chain recombines TRBV9 with TRBJ1-6; D remains unclear. V lost 0 bases and J 9 bases, leaving 13 bases between the germline ends. Germline values: CDR1 SGDLS, CDR2 YYNGEE. The CDR3 has 15 amino acids. The whole variable domain, filled in from reference TRBV9 and TRBJ1-6, reads DSGVTQTPKHLITATGQRVTLRCSPRSGDLSVYWYQQSLDQGLQFLIQYYNGEERAKGNILERFSAQQFPDLHSELNLSSLELGDSALYFCASSVVGPPGSPLHFGNGTRLTVT.

The chain couples TRBV5-4 to TRBJ2-1; 11 positions match TRBD2. Germline CDR1 reads SGHNT; CDR2 reads YYREEE (reference sequence). The CDR3 extends over 13 amino acids. J lost 10 bases, V lost 4 bases, and 4 bases had no gene match. Here the CDR3 DNA reads TGTGCCAGCAGCCCGACTAGCGGGGTCGAGCAGTTCTTC. This sequence encodes CASSPTSGVEQFF.

The chain combines TRBV3-1 (or the pseudogene TRBV3-2) with TRBJ2-2; 7 bases map to TRBD1. This CDR3 region has 16 residues. V shed 1 base and J 1 base; nucleotides not matched to a gene: 3. Germline V gene data show CDR1 as LGHDT and CDR2 as YNNKEL (reference sequence). CDR3 sequence: CASSQGRGLNTGELFF. As DNA, the CDR3 is TGTGCCAGCAGCCAAGGTAGGGGGCTGAACACCGGGGAGCTGTTTTTT.

With regard to this clone: The sample contains more than one DNA sequence encoding this CDR3. The gene calls are TRBV18 and TRBJ1-1, with 7 bases that match TRBD1. V was pared by 4 bases and J by 0 bases, with 2 bases of the junction left unmatched. Germline CDR1 is KGHSH and CDR2 is LQKENI. The CDR3 is made up of 14 amino acids. In DNA, the CDR3 is TGTGCCAGCTCACTGGGACAGCTGAACACTGAAGCTTTCTTT. It specifies CASSLGQLNTEAFF.

This chain links TRBV15 with TRBJ2-1; D may be TRBD1 (6 bases). The CDR3 has 15 residues. Germline CDR1 reads LNHNV; CDR2 reads YYDKDF (reference sequence). V lost 4 bases, J lost 4 bases, and 14 bases lay in between. The CDR3 DNA reads TGTGCCACCAGCACCCTAGACAGGTTGTACAATGAGCAGTTCTTC. Translation gives CATSTLDRLYNEQFF.

The chain carries TRBV5-1 and TRBJ2-6, with 8 bases fitting TRBD1. Germline trimming cut 7 bases from V and 4 bases from J; bases unmatched to any gene: 4. The CDR3 contains 14 residues. CDR1 is SGHRS, CDR2 YFSETQ, per germline. CDR3 DNA sequence: TGCGCCAGCTCGACAGGGGCCGGGGCCAACGTCCTGACTTTC. Translation: CASSTGAGANVLTF.

This sequence joins TRBV6-5 and TRBJ2-1; 9 bases are shared with TRBD2. The CDR3 spans 16 residues. Per germline, CDR1 MNHEY and CDR2 SVGAGI. The trim removed 4 bases at V and 6 bases at J, leaving 10 bases unmatched. In DNA form, the CDR3 reads TGTGCCAGCAGTTTAACCGGGACTAGCTGGGTCAATGAGCAGTTCTTC. It codes for CASSLTGTSWVNEQFF.

V gene TRBV7-9 combines with J gene TRBJ2-1; 13 nucleotides match TRBD2. This CDR3 comprises 15 residues. Trimming cost V 5 bases and J 8 bases; bases outside gene matches: 6. From germline, CDR1 is SEHNR and CDR2 FQNEAQ (reference sequence). The CDR3 coding sequence is TGTGCCAGCAGCCAAGGACTAGCGGGAGTGGATGAGCAGTTCTTC. Residues: CASSQGLAGVDEQFF.

This clone was found a few times. V gene TRBV11-3 combines with J gene TRBJ1-1, with 10 nucleotides matching TRBD1. Germline V gene sequence: CDR1 SGHNT, CDR2 YENEEA. V dropped 5 bases and J dropped 6; count of bases not matched to a gene: 9. This CDR3 is 15 amino acids long. CDR3 in amino acids: CASSPRTGGNSEAFF. The CDR3 nucleotides read TGTGCCAGCAGCCCACGGACAGGGGGAAATTCTGAAGCTTTCTTT.

The V and J genes are TRBV5-1 and TRBJ1-5, with TRBD1 matching over 7 bases. Unmatched junction bases numbered 5, after V lost 0 bases and J lost 2 bases. There are 16 residues in the CDR3. CDR1 is SGHRS and CDR2 is YFSETQ in the germline V gene. The CDR3 here is CASSLVPGGGNQPQHF. The CDR3, as DNA: TGCGCCAGCAGCTTGGTTCCAGGGGGAGGCAATCAGCCCCAGCATTTT.

The J gene is TRBJ1-5, the V gene TRBV19; D gene uncertain. The CDR3 extends over 14 amino acids. Trimming cost V 5 bases and J 4 bases, with 12 bases left between them. Germline V gene data show CDR1 as LNHDA and CDR2 as SQIVND (reference sequence). Written as DNA, the CDR3 is TGTGCCAGTAGTCCCCCGCGGCAAAATCAGCCCCAGCATTTT. It specifies CASSPPRQNQPQHF.

This clone occurred once. The V and J genes are TRBV5-1 and TRBJ2-1, with 9 positions matching TRBD2. The trim removed 4 bases at V and 0 bases at J, leaving 11 bases unmatched. The CDR3 runs 18 residues. CDR1 and CDR2 from the germline V gene are SGHRS and YFSETQ. The CDR3 here is CASSPRTAGGSSYNEQFF. CDR3 nucleotide sequence: TGCGCCAGCAGCCCCCGGACGGCGGGGGGGAGCTCCTACAATGAGCAGTTCTTC. Complete variable domain (other parts from reference TRBV5-1 and TRBJ2-1): KAGVTQTPRYLIKTRGQQVTLSCSPISGHRSVSWYQQTPGQGLQFLFEYFSETQRNKGNFPGRFSGRQFSNSRSEMNVSTLELGDSALYLCASSPRTAGGSSYNEQFFGPGTRLTVL.

The chain employs TRBV7-9 and TRBJ2-7; TRBD1 aligns across 7 bases. There are 15 residues in the CDR3. Germline V gives CDR1 SEHNR, CDR2 FQNEAQ (reference sequence). Trimming cost V 4 bases and J 2 bases; bases outside gene matches: 8. The CDR3 sequence is CASSSETGKTYEQYF. The CDR3 DNA follows: TGTGCCAGCAGCTCTGAGACAGGGAAGACCTACGAGCAGTACTTC. Full variable domain (outside the CDR3, taken from reference TRBV7-9 and TRBJ2-7): DTGVSQNPRHKITKRGQNVTFRCDPISEHNRLYWYRQTLGQGPEFLTYFQNEAQLEKSRLLSDRFSAERPKGSFSTLEIQRTEQGDSAMYLCASSSETGKTYEQYFGPGTRLTVT.

The chain uses TRBV2 and TRBJ1-1; TRBD1 aligns across 9 bases. The CDR3 spans 12 residues. CDR1 and CDR2 (germline): SNHLY, FYNNEI. J was trimmed by 7 bases and V by 6 bases; bases with no gene match: 3. CDR3 in amino acids: CASSDRGIEAFF. The CDR3 nucleotides read TGTGCCAGCAGCGACAGGGGGATTGAAGCTTTCTTT.

The chain links TRBV4-2 to TRBJ2-1, with TRBD1 matching 10 bases. There are 16 residues in the CDR3. V lost 2 bases and J lost 4; bases outside the gene matches: 5. Looked up from germline, CDR1 is LGHNA and CDR2 is YNFKEQ. The CDR3 is CASSQQTGGVYNEQFF. CDR3 bases: TGTGCCAGCAGCCAACAGACAGGGGGCGTGTACAATGAGCAGTTCTTC.

This clone came up once. The chain employs TRBV6-2 or TRBV6-3 and TRBJ2-2; a possible D gene is TRBD2 (6 bases). CDR1 and CDR2 (germline): MNHEY, SVGEGT. V was shortened by 6 bases and J by 5 bases, with 13 bases between the two germline ends. CDR3 length: 14 residues. CDR3 sequence (DNA): TGTGCCAGCAGCGCCGCGAGCGGGACCGGGGAGCTGTTTTTT. Amino acid sequence: CASSAASGTGELFF.

V and J are TRBV19 and TRBJ2-5; 7 bases agree with TRBD2. Per the germline V gene, CDR1 is LNHDA and CDR2 is SQIVND (reference sequence). Unmatched junction bases numbered 11, after V lost 5 bases and J lost 5 bases. The CDR3 covers 15 residues. This CDR3 reads CASSPRDYQRETQYF. The DNA for the CDR3 is TGTGCCAGTAGTCCCCGGGACTACCAGAGGGAGACCCAGTACTTC.

This chain connects TRBV9 to TRBJ2-1; TRBD2 is a possible D gene (5 bases). Looked up from germline, CDR1 is SGDLS and CDR2 is YYNGEE. V gave up 3 bases and J gave up 0 bases, with 19 bases separating them. The CDR3 runs 18 residues. The chain's CDR3 is CASSAEGTKSPSYNEQFF. CDR3 DNA sequence: TGTGCCAGCAGCGCCGAGGGTACTAAATCCCCCTCCTACAATGAGCAGTTCTTC.

V usage is TRBV7-8 and J usage is TRBJ2-7; 13 bases are a match to TRBD2. The CDR3 consists of 16 residues. V gave up 3 bases and J gave up 2 bases; unmatched junction bases: 4. The germline gives CDR1 SGHVS, CDR2 FQNEAQ. The CDR3 sequence: CASSFGGLAGTYEQYF. The DNA for the CDR3 is TGTGCCAGCAGCTTTGGGGGACTAGCGGGGACCTACGAGCAGTACTTC.

The gene calls are TRBV30 and TRBJ2-7; 7 bases map to TRBD1. Germline loops: CDR1 GTSNPN, CDR2 SVGIG (reference sequence). V dropped 0 bases and J dropped 3; count of bases not matched to a gene: 11. There are 16 residues in the CDR3. The CDR3 coding sequence is TGTGCCTGGAGTGTACAGGGGCGAGCTCCCCGCTACGAGCAGTACTTC. Amino acid sequence: CAWSVQGRAPRYEQYF. The whole variable domain, filled in from reference TRBV30 and TRBJ2-7, reads SQTIHQWPATLVQPVGSPLSLECTVEGTSNPNLYWYRQAAGRGLQLLFYSVGIGQISSEVPQNLSASRPQDRQFILSSKKLLLSDSGFYLCAWSVQGRAPRYEQYFGPGTRLTVT.